This entry concerns a single TCR beta chain. The specificity of this receptor is unknown. Base-call qualities are not available, and no considerably larger clone is one nucleotide away. The source of the sample is a study of blood T cell repertoires in COVID-19 (dated by TCRdb to the early 2020s). Describing the broader study: The collaborator samples originated in the United States, Italy and Spain and spanned the acute and convalescent phases of COVID-19. The repertoires were released in a freely available public database meant as a resource for research on the immune response to SARS-CoV-2. The material from the prospective study consisted of cDNA or gDNA derived from T cells, B-cell-depleted T cells, or PBMCs. HLA class I and class II types, where available, came from metadata supplied by the sample provider rather than from assay-based typing. Samples were obtained from the ongoing ImmuneRACE study (first 160 participants) and from 1,254 subjects provided by 6 global collaborators. Sample metadata almost always included a de-identified subject ID, COVID-19 status, age in years and sex. Subjects who had been exposed to COVID-19, were actively infected with it, or had recovered from it provided the deeply sampled blood TCRbeta repertoires that made up the dataset. What the authors observed across the whole study: The quantity of clinical and demographic metadata differed by source and by participant and was supplied without curation.

TCRbeta CDR3 regions were amplified from genomic DNA by means of the immunoSEQ Assay, a bias-controlled multiplex PCR. On the study's bioinformatics: Nucleated cell counts per sample were estimated from amplification of reference gene primers within the assay. To quantify the absolute abundance of each unique TCRbeta CDR3 rearrangement, sequence reads were collapsed and filtered. Productive Simpson clonality was computed per sample as the square root of Simpson's diversity index over productive rearrangements. The source is immuneACCESS, and TCRdb retained only in-frame sequences with V and J called. Part of the clones is not carried over; for the studies checked, unresolved V genes explain less than half of this, and the remainder is unexplained. V and J calls and clone size come straight from that table; D and trimming were deduced from the DNA. The table for this sample lists under 300,000 clones; more than 65% of them were counted only once. The ten largest clonotypes hold about 1.4% of the sample.

A second Seattle source provided samples from volunteer blood donors who had recovered from COVID-19. Whole blood was collected in K2EDTA tubes by collaborating institutions according to the institutions' own protocols. For TCRbeta analysis, collaborators shipped samples as frozen whole blood, isolated PBMCs, or DNA extracted from either of those sample types. The TCR was taken from a woman between 35 and 50 years old who had recovered from COVID-19. The source material was peripheral blood.

The bases are TGCGCCAGCAGCTTGGAGGGGACAGGGTCCCTAGCGGGGAACACCGGGGAGCTGTTTTTT. Its translation reads: CASSLEGTGSLAGNTGELFF. Recombination connected TRBV5-1 to TRBJ2-2; possibly the D gene is TRBD1, per 9 matching bases. V sheds 0 bases and J sheds 1 base, leaving 22 bases between their ends. The CDR3 runs 20 residues from the cysteine to the phenylalanine. The sequence is cut down to CDR3 DNA, 60 bases in frame from base 1. CDR1 and CDR2 (SGHRS, YFSETQ) derive from the germline V gene.